The clone carrying this T cell receptor (beta chain) was seen only a few times. Its specificity is unknown. Approximately 6 milliliters of peripheral blood were drawn at each of two time points. Multiplex PCR in two rounds served to amplify TCR beta CDR3 from genomic DNA. Gene-specific TRBV and TRBJ primers were used in PCR round one. During the second PCR round, universal primers were used. Each CDR3 protein gets one entry after TCRdb re-called the multiplex PCR reads with MiXCR. This sample has some 34,000 distinct CDR3 sequences, with approximately 32% found just once. The data stem from a study of prognosis after radiotherapy for stage I lung cancer. General study points: Stereotactic body radiation therapy was followed by a fall in unique TCR clone counts, with a median of around 10,000 versus 6,900. A difference in TRBV and TRBJ gene usage was reportedly seen between patients with and without metastases.

The sequencing used PBMCs, collected before or after stereotactic body radiation therapy (not recorded which). The receptor comes from a donor aged 50 or older with non-small cell lung cancer.

The CDR3 coding sequence is TGTGCCAGCAGCTTGGCCACAGGGGGAATACATAATTCACCCCTCCACTTT. This encodes CASSLATGGIHNSPLHF. The chain employs TRBV5-4 and TRBJ1-6; TRBD1 matches at 8 bases. The V segment lost 0 bases and the J segment 5 bases; nucleotides outside the gene matches: 7. CDR1 and CDR2 (germline): SGHNT, YYREEE (reference sequence). This CDR3 spans 17 amino acids.